The rows below give T cell receptor beta chains drawn from one sample of a study of patients and donors after allogeneic stem cell transplantation. TCRdb processed the RT-PCR reads anew with MiXCR; each CDR3 protein has one entry. In the table there are more than 850,000 distinct CDR3 sequences, over 15% of which are singletons. Material for sequencing was blood, either unsorted or a sorted T cell fraction (not recorded which). Receptors originate from a human donor who was either an allogeneic HSCT recipient or a stem cell or donor lymphocyte infusion donor (not recorded which). It is not recorded whose cells these are; they may come from a transplant donor. CDR3s include the opening cysteine and the closing phenylalanine or tryptophan. A D gene is named only where the DNA matches it firmly. Some rows have no size entry. The others give once, few or many, or a class for an expanded clone.

. TRBJ2-7 many TRBV29-1 CSISRGVSYEQYF TGCAGCATCTCCCGAGGAGTGAGCTACGAGCAGTACTTC
TRBD1 TRBJ2-7 . TRBV2 CASSEFRDRVSYEQYF TGTGCCAGCAGCGAATTCCGGGACAGGGTCTCCTACGAGCAGTACTTC
. TRBJ2-4 . TRBV5-5 CASSLTDRETKNIQYF TGTGCCAGCAGCTTAACTGATCGGGAGACCAAAAACATTCAGTACTTC
. TRBJ2-1 few TRBV5-1 CASSLENGRSRHNEQFF TGCGCCAGCAGCTTGGAGAACGGGAGAAGTAGGCACAATGAGCAGTTCTTC
. TRBJ2-7 few TRBV20-1 CSARIDQVHEQYF TGCAGTGCTAGAATTGACCAGGTCCACGAGCAGTACTTC
TRBD1 TRBJ2-7 few TRBV6-1 CASMGRRGHESPYEQYF TGTGCCAGCATGGGGAGAAGGGGGCATGAAAGTCCCTACGAGCAGTACTTC
. TRBJ2-6 . TRBV5-1 CASSLDGDYLANVLTF TGCGCCAGCAGCTTGGATGGGGATTATCTCGCCAACGTCCTGACTTTC
. TRBJ1-1 . TRBV5-1 CASSDQGRNTEAFF TGCGCCAGCAGCGATCAGGGTAGGAACACTGAAGCTTTCTTT
. TRBJ2-6 many TRBV11-2 CASSPTNSGANVLTF TGTGCCAGCAGCCCTACGAACTCTGGGGCCAACGTCCTGACTTTC
. TRBJ1-3 . TRBV15 CATSRDPGASGNTIYF TGTGCCACCAGCAGAGACCCAGGAGCGTCTGGAAACACCATATATTTT
TRBD2 TRBJ2-1 many TRBV20-1 CSARVASGTSYNEQFF TGCAGTGCTAGAGTTGCTAGCGGGACATCCTACAATGAGCAGTTCTTC
. TRBJ1-4 . TRBV5-1 CASSSPDRQNEKLFF TGCGCCAGCAGCTCGCCCGACAGGCAAAATGAAAAACTGTTTTTT
TRBD1 TRBJ2-2 few TRBV5-1 CASSTWTGPANTGELFF TGCGCCAGCAGCACCTGGACAGGGCCTGCGAACACCGGGGAGCTGTTTTTT
. TRBJ2-7 . TRBV7-6 CASSLVGQAAYEQYF TGTGCCAGCAGCTTAGTTGGGCAGGCGGCCTACGAGCAGTACTTC
. TRBJ1-4 . TRBV30 CAWSVLHRTPNEKLFF TGTGCCTGGAGTGTACTGCATCGGACTCCGAATGAAAAACTGTTTTTT
TRBD2 TRBJ2-7 few TRBV5-1 CASSRTSREQYF TGCGCCAGCAGCCGGACTAGTAGGGAGCAGTACTTC
. TRBJ1-1 many TRBV29-1 CSVDPPRAVDTEAFF TGCAGCGTTGACCCCCCCCGGGCTGTTGACACTGAAGCTTTCTTT
. TRBJ2-5 . TRBV20-1 CSAPPRWEETQYF TGCAGTGCTCCACCACGATGGGAAGAGACCCAGTACTTC
TRBD1 TRBJ1-2 few TRBV5-6 CASSLERRGQGYTF TGTGCCAGCAGCTTGGAACGCAGGGGGCAAGGCTACACCTTC
. TRBJ1-1 few TRBV29-1 CSVAIPKGPGNTEAFF TGCAGCGTTGCGATCCCCAAGGGGCCCGGCAACACTGAAGCTTTCTTT